This T cell receptor beta chain was identified during a study of T cell repertoires in cytomegalovirus infection. Study information: Both CMV infection and a matching HLA type were indicated by public TCR beta signatures.

One entry per CDR3 protein results from TCRdb running MiXCR on the reads. The sample shows about 310,000 distinct CDR3 sequences, more than 20% of them seen only once. Note on this clonotype: Its antigen remains unknown.

V gave up 1 base and J gave up 2 bases; unmatched junction bases: 6. There are 16 residues in the CDR3. CDR1 and CDR2 from the germline V gene are SGHTA and FQGNSA. The rearrangement joins TRBV7-2 to TRBJ2-3; 7 positions agree with TRBD2. This TCR was recovered from a human donor in good health (CMV status not recorded). Some clones in this sample may be carry-over from other donors' samples. The starting material was cultured PBMCs, obtained from culture after CMV antigen stimulation. CDR3: CASSLVGLVITDTQYF. CDR3 in DNA: TGTGCCAGCAGCTTAGTTGGACTAGTGATCACAGATACGCAGTATTTT.